Detailed here is one TCR beta chain. This entry belongs to a study of control samples from healthy donors and cancer patients. Data came from immunoSEQ multiplex PCR; TCRdb stores just in-frame clones and leaves some out. The sample records around 100,000 clones, 90% to 95% being singletons. The sequence was collected from a woman aged 18 to 35 in good health. Sequences were obtained from blood.

The CDR3 sequence is CASSIVLAGNQPQHF. The CDR3 coding sequence is TGTGCCAGTAGTATCGTATTAGCGGGCAATCAGCCCCAGCATTTT. The chain recombines TRBV19 with TRBJ1-5; D unclear. Germline CDR1 LNHDA, CDR2 SQIVND (reference sequence). V lost 3 bases and J 2 bases, leaving 11 bases between the germline ends. The CDR3 has 15 residues.